One and the same sample provided the 15 T cell receptor beta chains below, sequenced in a study of blood T cell repertoires in COVID-19 (dated by TCRdb to about 2020). The library came from the immunoSEQ multiplex PCR assay. TCRdb mirrors the immuneACCESS table, restricted to in-frame sequences. Some clones are absent from its copies; in checked studies, under half trace to an unresolved V gene, and the reason for the others is unknown. For this sample there are roughly 430,000 clones; roughly 87% appear just once. Jointly, the top ten make up around 1.9% of the sample. Sequencing was done on a sample of PBMCs or T cells enriched from blood (not recorded which). Receptors originate from a middle-aged woman with acute COVID-19.

The chain recombines TRBV7-9 with TRBJ1-3, with a weak D call TRBD1 (5 bases). This CDR3 contains 15 residues. Germline V gene lookup returns CDR1 SEHNR and CDR2 FQNEAQ (reference sequence). The V end lost 5 bases, the J end lost 0 bases, and 11 bases lay between the germline ends. CDR3 protein: CASSPQGISGNTIYF. The CDR3 nucleotides read TGTGCCAGCAGCCCTCAGGGCATCTCTGGAAACACCATATATTTT.

The rearrangement uses TRBV12-2 and TRBJ2-3; the DNA was not compared with TRBD2, the D call given in the table. TRBV12-2 is listed as a pseudogene. CDR3 length: 19 amino acids. Here the CDR3 DNA reads TGTGCAAGTCGCTTAAGCGGACTAGCGGGGGTCCCACGCACAGATACGCAGTATTTT. It translates to CASRLSGLAGVPRTDTQYF.

The genes are TRBV5-4 and TRBJ2-5, with 15 bases aligning to TRBD2. Germline V gene lookup returns CDR1 SGHNT and CDR2 YYREEE (reference sequence). J lost 5 bases, V lost 3 bases, and 8 bases had no gene match. This CDR3 is built from 17 residues. The DNA for the CDR3 is TGTGCCAGCAGCTCCCCGGGACTAGCGGGGGGTTACGAGACCCAGTACTTC. Its translation is CASSSPGLAGGYETQYF.

This clone was counted once. V gene TRBV6-2 or TRBV6-3 combines with J gene TRBJ1-1; the match to TRBD1 covers 9 bases. V gave up 5 bases and J gave up 7 bases; unmatched junction bases: 5. The CDR3 sequence is 13 residues long. Looked up from germline, CDR1 is MNHEY and CDR2 is SVGEGT. Here the CDR3 reads CASSGQGKGEAFF. The CDR3 nucleotides read TGTGCCAGCAGTGGACAGGGGAAGGGTGAAGCTTTCTTT.

The DNA of the CDR3 is TGTGCCAGCAGCGGCGTGACTAGCGGGGGGCCAGGTCACGAGCAGTTCTTC. As protein: CASSGVTSGGPGHEQFF. The chain joins TRBV3-1 (or the pseudogene TRBV3-2) to TRBJ2-1, with 13 bases identical to TRBD2. After removal of 5 bases from V and 10 bases from J, the junction contained 14 bases not matched to a gene. CDR3 length: 17 amino acids. The germline CDR1 and CDR2 sequences are LGHDT and YNNKEL (reference sequence).

The chain carries TRBV11-2 and TRBJ1-3; D is unclear. The germline gives CDR1 SGHAT, CDR2 FQNNGV. Trimming took off 5 bases at V and 0 bases at J, with 11 bases between the two ends. This CDR3 has 15 residues. The chain's CDR3 is CASSPPDISGNTIYF. The CDR3, as DNA: TGTGCCAGCAGCCCCCCCGACATCTCTGGAAACACCATATATTTT.

This clone was picked up one time. The chain combines TRBV24-1 with TRBJ1-2, with TRBD1 as a possible D gene (6 bases). Germline-derived CDR1 and CDR2 are KGHDR and SFDVKD. This CDR3 has 13 amino acids. V was pared by 12 bases and J by 0 bases, with 13 bases between. DNA of the CDR3: TGTGCCCCCCACAGGGAAGCTAACTATGGCTACACCTTC. This codes for CAPHREANYGYTF.

As to this clone: Other DNA sequences in this specimen translate into the identical CDR3. This chain joins TRBV5-1 and TRBJ1-5; no clear D gene. CDR1 and CDR2 (germline): SGHRS, YFSETQ. Trimming shortened V by 0 bases and J by 2 bases, and 6 bases separated the two germline ends. The length of the CDR3 is 14 residues. The CDR3: CASSLDGGNQPQHF. The CDR3 DNA reads TGCGCCAGCAGCTTGGACGGTGGCAATCAGCCCCAGCATTTT.

The J gene is TRBJ2-5, the V gene TRBV5-8; D gene uncertain. V lost 4 bases and J 0 bases, leaving 13 bases between the germline ends. The CDR3 consists of 15 residues. The germline CDR1 and CDR2 sequences are SGHTS and YDEGEE. DNA of the CDR3: TGTGCCAGCAGCGAACGGAGCATTCACCAAGAGACCCAGTACTTC. This sequence encodes CASSERSIHQETQYF.

V gene TRBV7-9 combines with J gene TRBJ1-1; 8 bases are shared with TRBD1. J lost 7 bases, V lost 3 bases, and 10 bases had no gene match. Germline CDR1 reads SEHNR; CDR2 reads FQNEAQ (reference sequence). The length of the CDR3 is 15 residues. The CDR3 DNA reads as TGTGCCAGCAGCTTTGGACAGGGCGGCCTGGATGAAGCTTTCTTT. Translation gives CASSFGQGGLDEAFF.

This chain connects TRBV19 to TRBJ1-4; the D gene is possibly TRBD1 (5 bases). The V and J ends lost 5 bases and 4 bases respectively, with 14 bases between them. The germline V gene has CDR1 LNHDA and CDR2 SQIVND (reference sequence). CDR3 length: 15 residues. The CDR3 DNA reads TGTGCCAGTAGTTTCCTGACAGACGTTAATGAAAAACTGTTTTTT. Its translation: CASSFLTDVNEKLFF.

The V and J genes are TRBV18 and TRBJ2-3; D is perhaps TRBD1 (6 bases). The CDR3 is 16 amino acids. Germline assignment: CDR1 KGHSH and CDR2 LQKENI. The V end was cut by 3 bases, the J end by 3 bases, with 16 bases between. The chain's CDR3 is CASSPRGKDGTDTQYF. Written as DNA, the CDR3 is TGTGCCAGCTCACCTAGGGGGAAGGACGGGACAGATACGCAGTATTTT.

This CDR3 is CASSFDGGNQPQHF. The DNA of the CDR3 is TGCGCCAGCAGCTTCGACGGGGGCAATCAGCCCCAGCATTTT. The chain links TRBV5-1 to TRBJ1-5; no clear D gene. This CDR3 contains 14 residues. The germline V gene encodes CDR1 SGHRS and CDR2 YFSETQ. Deletions cut 2 bases from V and 2 bases from J, with 8 bases between.

The V call is TRBV6-5, the J call TRBJ2-2; tentative D call: TRBD1 (5 bases). This CDR3 spans 13 amino acids. Germline loops: CDR1 MNHEY, CDR2 SVGAGI. V was trimmed by 6 bases and J by 9 bases, leaving 14 bases between them. The CDR3 region is CASSPVQGRELFF. CDR3 in DNA: TGTGCCAGCAGCCCCGTGCAGGGTCGGGAGCTGTTTTTT.

V usage is TRBV6-1 and J usage is TRBJ2-5; possibly TRBD2 for D (6 bases). Trimming shortened V by 4 bases and J by 0 bases, and 15 bases separated the two germline ends. Germline assignment: CDR1 MNHNS and CDR2 SASEGT. CDR3 size: 16 residues. The CDR3 bases are TGTGCCAGCAGTGCCCTTGCGGGGCAGGACCAAGAGACCCAGTACTTC. It encodes CASSALAGQDQETQYF.